This T cell receptor beta chain was recorded in a study of blood T cell repertoires in COVID-19. Some clones are missing from TCRdb's copy, which holds only in-frame ones; the method was immunoSEQ multiplex PCR. This table holds hundreds of thousands of clones, around four fifths found once. The CDR3 is 15 residues long. The V segment lost 1 base and the J segment 10 bases; nucleotides outside the gene matches: 6. Germline values: CDR1 SNHLY, CDR2 FYNNEI. What was sequenced was peripheral blood. The clonotype originates from a man older than 75 with acute or convalescent COVID-19. The genes are TRBV2 and TRBJ1-4; 10 positions match TRBD1. CDR3 sequence reads: CASSEVGDRGGKLFF. The CDR3 coding sequence is TGTGCCAGCAGTGAAGTTGGGGACAGGGGCGGAAAACTGTTTTTT.